This is a list of T cell receptor beta chains from one sample in a study of cytomegalovirus exposure and HLA in healthy donors. The method was immunoSEQ multiplex PCR; TCRdb's version includes in-frame clones alone and lacks a portion of them. The sample carries 150,000 or so clones, 80% recorded once. The sample comprised PBMCs. The receptors stem from a woman aged 40 to 55 in good health and CMV-seropositive. Both conserved end residues are part of each CDR3. D genes are given only for firm matches. A row's size may be missing; if present it is once, few, many or a size class.

CDR3aa | CDR3nt | d_gene | j_gene | abundance | v_gene
CASSPQQGNMNTEAFF | TGTGCCAGCAGCCCCCAACAGGGAAACATGAACACTGAAGCTTTCTTT | - | TRBJ1-1 | - | TRBV7-8
CASSQERGTYNEQFF | TGCGCCAGCAGCCAAGAACGGGGGACCTACAATGAGCAGTTCTTC | - | TRBJ2-1 | - | TRBV4-1
CASSIFGTGDTGELFF | TGTGCCAGTAGTATTTTCGGGACAGGGGATACCGGGGAGCTGTTTTTT | TRBD1 | TRBJ2-2 | few | TRBV19
CASSIGAETQYF | TGTGCCAGCAGTATAGGAGCGGAGACCCAGTACTTC | - | TRBJ2-5 | - | TRBV2
CASSPDRSEQYF | TGTGCCAGCAGCCCCGACAGAAGCGAGCAGTACTTC | - | TRBJ2-7 | - | TRBV7-3
CASSQDADYLFAYNEQFF | TGCGCCAGCAGCCAAGATGCCGACTACCTCTTTGCCTACAATGAGCAGTTCTTC | - | TRBJ2-1 | once | TRBV4-1
CASSLGAANYGYTF | TGTGCCAGCAGCTTAGGGGCAGCTAACTATGGCTACACCTTC | - | TRBJ1-2 | - | TRBV13
CASSVVPPDRGFGNTIYF | TGTGCCAGCAGCGTAGTGCCCCCGGACAGGGGGTTTGGAAACACCATATATTTT | TRBD1 | TRBJ1-3 | - | TRBV9
CASSETAGGSYEQYF | TGCGCCAGCAGTGAGACAGCGGGGGGGAGCTACGAGCAGTACTTC | TRBD2 | TRBJ2-7 | - | TRBV10-1
CATSRTGSGTEAFF | TGTGCCACCAGCAGGACGGGAAGTGGCACTGAAGCTTTCTTT | - | TRBJ1-1 | - | TRBV15
CASSPTGSYEQYF | TGTGCCAGCTCACCCACAGGGTCCTACGAGCAGTACTTC | - | TRBJ2-7 | - | TRBV18
CASSPSGSVQDEQYF | TGTGCCAGCAGCCCCAGCGGGAGCGTCCAGGACGAGCAGTACTTC | TRBD2 | TRBJ2-7 | - | TRBV6-5
CASSLSRGRDRGQETQYF | TGTGCCAGCAGTTTAAGTAGGGGGCGCGACAGGGGCCAAGAGACCCAGTACTTC | TRBD1 | TRBJ2-5 | - | TRBV28
CASSLEGTGTTRQYF | TGCGCCAGCAGCTTGGAAGGGACAGGAACTACGAGGCAGTACTTC | TRBD1 | TRBJ2-7 | - | TRBV5-1
CASSYKAGGRGGELFF | TGTGCCAGCAGTTACAAGGCAGGGGGCAGAGGCGGGGAGCTGTTTTTT | TRBD1 | TRBJ2-2 | - | TRBV6-5
CASLGTSGSEQYF | TGTGCCAGCCTTGGGACTAGCGGGAGCGAGCAGTACTTC | TRBD2 | TRBJ2-7 | few | TRBV28
CASSLYRDNSPLHF | TGTGCCAGCAGTTTGTACAGAGATAATTCACCCCTCCACTTT | - | TRBJ1-6 | - | TRBV27
CASSFWDSRPEAFF | TGTGCCAGCAGCTTTTGGGACAGCCGTCCCGAAGCTTTCTTT | TRBD1 | TRBJ1-1 | few | TRBV5-6
CASSYSRVAGGGELFF | TGTGCCAGCAGTTACTCGAGAGTAGCGGGTGGCGGGGAGCTGTTTTTT | TRBD2 | TRBJ2-2 | - | TRBV6-5
CASSLGGARVGETQYF | TGTGCCAGCAGCTTGGGCGGGGCGCGGGTTGGTGAGACCCAGTACTTC | - | TRBJ2-5 | - | TRBV5-6
CASSEAWDRAEAFF | TGTGCCAGCAGTGAAGCCTGGGACAGGGCAGAAGCTTTCTTT | TRBD1 | TRBJ1-1 | few | TRBV6-1
CASSQPRQGINYGYTF | TGCGCCAGCAGCCAGCCACGACAGGGTATTAACTATGGCTACACCTTC | TRBD1 | TRBJ1-2 | - | TRBV4-1
CAWSRGGGVPEAFF | TGTGCCTGGAGTCGAGGAGGAGGAGTCCCTGAAGCTTTCTTT | - | TRBJ1-1 | - | TRBV30
CALNPDMMLAIYF | TGTGCCCTAAACCCGGACATGATGCTCGCCATATATTTT | - | TRBJ1-3 | few | TRBV30
CASSYRQGTYEQYF | TGTGCCAGCAGCTACAGACAGGGGACCTACGAGCAGTACTTC | TRBD1 | TRBJ2-7 | - | TRBV7-2
CASSPAQVSGELFF | TGTGCCAGCTCACCAGCGCAAGTGAGCGGGGAGCTGTTTTTT | - | TRBJ2-2 | - | TRBV6-5
CASQDGGSSNEQFF | TGTGCCAGCCAGGATGGCGGGAGCAGCAATGAGCAGTTCTTC | TRBD2 | TRBJ2-1 | - | TRBV7-2
CASSVELPYNEQFF | TGTGCCAGCAGCGTAGAACTACCTTACAATGAGCAGTTCTTC | - | TRBJ2-1 | - | TRBV9
CSVRAGQLNTGELFF | TGCAGCGTCCGAGCCGGACAGCTTAACACCGGGGAGCTGTTTTTT | - | TRBJ2-2 | once | TRBV29-1
CASSPGGRESYEQYF | TGTGCCAGCAGCCCAGGGGGCCGGGAGTCCTACGAGCAGTACTTC | TRBD1 | TRBJ2-7 | - | TRBV9
CASSARETGDRAFF | TGTGCCAGCAGCGCCCGTGAGACAGGGGATCGGGCTTTCTTT | TRBD1 | TRBJ1-1 | - | TRBV9
CAWSPSYEQYF | TGTGCCTGGAGTCCATCCTACGAGCAGTACTTC | - | TRBJ2-7 | - | TRBV30
CASSLEGLAGVQQYF | TGCGCCAGCAGCTTGGAAGGACTAGCGGGAGTTCAGCAGTACTTC | TRBD2 | TRBJ2-7 | - | TRBV5-1
CASSTPGGEETQYF | TGTGCCAGTAGTACCCCGGGGGGGGAGGAGACCCAGTACTTC | TRBD2 | TRBJ2-5 | - | TRBV19
CASSLSGPVNTEAFF | TGTGCCAGCAGCTTATCAGGCCCCGTGAACACTGAAGCTTTCTTT | - | TRBJ1-1 | - | TRBV7-8
CASSEWEGAGNTIYF | TGTGCCAGCAGTGAATGGGAAGGGGCTGGAAACACCATATATTTT | - | TRBJ1-3 | few | TRBV25-1
CASSFAGGNTEAFF | TGTGCCAGCAGTTTCGCAGGGGGGAACACTGAAGCTTTCTTT | TRBD1 | TRBJ1-1 | - | TRBV28
CASSLIRVPYEQYF | TGTGCCAGCAGCTTGATCAGGGTTCCCTACGAGCAGTACTTC | - | TRBJ2-7 | few | TRBV7-9
CASAAGTGAEAFF | TGTGCCAGCGCAGCTGGGACAGGGGCTGAAGCTTTCTTT | TRBD1 | TRBJ1-1 | - | TRBV7-3
CATSRERDGLVQPQHF | TGTGCCACCAGCAGAGAGAGGGATGGGTTAGTTCAGCCCCAGCATTTT | - | TRBJ1-5 | - | TRBV15
CASSEAVIAGATYEQYF | TGTGCCAGCAGTGAAGCGGTGATAGCAGGGGCGACCTACGAGCAGTACTTC | - | TRBJ2-7 | - | TRBV6-1
CASSLVGTRGGETQYF | TGTGCCAGCAGCTTAGTTGGGACTAGAGGTGGAGAGACCCAGTACTTC | TRBD2 | TRBJ2-5 | once | TRBV11-3
CASTSGRAIYNEQFF | TGTGCCTCGACTAGCGGGAGGGCCATCTACAATGAGCAGTTCTTC | TRBD2 | TRBJ2-1 | - | TRBV28
CASSGRTGPHGTYEQYF | TGTGCCAGCAGTGGCCGGACAGGGCCCCATGGGACCTACGAGCAGTACTTC | TRBD1 | TRBJ2-7 | once | TRBV6-1
CASSIAPNNEQFF | TGTGCCAGCAGTATAGCCCCTAACAATGAGCAGTTCTTC | - | TRBJ2-1 | - | TRBV27
CASIYHWGGTGGREETQYF | TGCGCCAGCATCTACCACTGGGGCGGGACAGGGGGCCGGGAAGAGACCCAGTACTTC | TRBD1 | TRBJ2-5 | - | TRBV5-1
CASSLYGAPMNTGELFF | TGTGCCAGCAGTTTATATGGAGCACCAATGAACACCGGGGAGCTGTTTTTT | - | TRBJ2-2 | - | TRBV27
CASSIAGGLYF | TGTGCCAGCAGTATAGCGGGAGGGCTCTATTTT | TRBD2 | TRBJ2-3 | - | TRBV2
CASSPTGMNTEAFF | TGTGCCAGCTCACCCACGGGTATGAACACTGAAGCTTTCTTT | - | TRBJ1-1 | - | TRBV18
CASSLKARDRGEAFF | TGTGCCAGCAGCTTAAAGGCAAGGGACAGAGGGGAAGCTTTCTTT | TRBD1 | TRBJ1-1 | - | TRBV7-3
CASSLGVGTGEGSAFF | TGTGCCAGCAGCTTAGGGGTTGGGACAGGGGAAGGCTCAGCTTTCTTT | TRBD1 | TRBJ1-1 | once | TRBV7-9
CASSGRTGTSAPQYF | TGTGCCAGCAGCGGACGCACCGGGACTAGCGCTCCACAGTACTTC | TRBD2 | TRBJ2-5 | - | TRBV9
CSVRQGSYEQYF | TGCAGCGTGAGACAGGGATCCTACGAGCAGTACTTC | TRBD1 | TRBJ2-7 | - | TRBV29-1